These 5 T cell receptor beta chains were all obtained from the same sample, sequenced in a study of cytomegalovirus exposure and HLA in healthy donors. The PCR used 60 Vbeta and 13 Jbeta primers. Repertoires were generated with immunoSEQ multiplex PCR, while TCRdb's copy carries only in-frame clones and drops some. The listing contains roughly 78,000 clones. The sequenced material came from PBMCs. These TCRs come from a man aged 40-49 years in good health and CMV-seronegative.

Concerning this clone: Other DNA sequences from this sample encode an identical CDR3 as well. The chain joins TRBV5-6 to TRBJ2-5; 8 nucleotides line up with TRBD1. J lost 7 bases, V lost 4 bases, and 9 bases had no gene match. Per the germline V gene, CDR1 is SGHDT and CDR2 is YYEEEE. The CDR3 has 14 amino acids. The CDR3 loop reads CASSHDRGKGTQYF. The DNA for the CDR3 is TGTGCCAGCAGCCACGACAGGGGCAAGGGGACCCAGTACTTC.

CDR3 nucleotides: TGTGCCAGCATAGCCGAGCAGTACTTC. It translates to CASIAEQYF. V is TRBV7-4 and J is TRBJ2-7; no clear D gene. From germline, CDR1 is SGHVT and CDR2 SQSDAQ. Trimming removed 7 bases from V and 6 bases from J, with 4 bases in between. CDR3 size: 9 residues.

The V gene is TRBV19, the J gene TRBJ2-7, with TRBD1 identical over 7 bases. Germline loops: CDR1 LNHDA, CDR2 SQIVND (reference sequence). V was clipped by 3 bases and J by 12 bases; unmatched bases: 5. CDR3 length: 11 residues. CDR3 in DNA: TGTGCCAGTAGTATGGGGACAGTCGCGTACTTC. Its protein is CASSMGTVAYF.

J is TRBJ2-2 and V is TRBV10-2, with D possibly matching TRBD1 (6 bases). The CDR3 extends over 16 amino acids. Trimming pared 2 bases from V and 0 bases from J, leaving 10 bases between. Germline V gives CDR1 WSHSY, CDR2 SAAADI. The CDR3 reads CASSELTGANTGELFF. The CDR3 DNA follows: TGCGCCAGCAGTGAGCTGACAGGAGCGAACACCGGGGAGCTGTTTTTT.

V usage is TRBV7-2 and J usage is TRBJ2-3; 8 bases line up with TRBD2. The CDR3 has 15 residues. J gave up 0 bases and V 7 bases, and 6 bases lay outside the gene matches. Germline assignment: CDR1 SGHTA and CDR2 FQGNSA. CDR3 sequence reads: CASTAGGTSTDTQYF. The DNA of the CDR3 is TGTGCCAGCACCGCGGGGGGCACTAGCACAGATACGCAGTATTTT.